This TCR beta chain is drawn from a study of blood T cells in healthy people across ages. Turning to the study itself: Per every two T cells, about one barcoded beta molecule was captured by template switching.

Sample-barcoded 5' priming and a J-beta primer mix drove a second PCR of 7 to 11 cycles. Each cDNA was tagged by a template-switch adaptor containing 12 random nucleotides. TCRdb passed the 5' RACE reads through MiXCR, listing each CDR3 protein once. The data show some 920,000 distinct CDR3 sequences, 51% seen once. Trimming stripped 4 bases from V and 0 bases from J, with 8 bases between. Per the germline V gene, CDR1 is SGHRS and CDR2 is YFSETQ. CDR3 length: 14 residues. As concerns this clonotype: Antigen unknown.

Points from the study as a whole: The recorded TCR beta diversity per million T cells decreased in a roughly linear manner with age.

V usage is TRBV5-1 and J usage is TRBJ2-1; D ambiguous. The clonotype comes from a woman aged 60 to 75 in good health. Input material: blood. CDR3 coding DNA: TGCGCCAGCAGCAGCGAGAACTCCTACAATGAGCAGTTCTTC. This codes for CASSSENSYNEQFF.